A selection of T cell receptor beta chains follows, all from one sample in a study of blood T cell repertoires in COVID-19. The protocol was immunoSEQ multiplex PCR, while the TCRdb copy is restricted to in-frame clones and leaves out a portion. Among under 250,000 clones listed, 81% were seen once. Material: peripheral blood. All receptors come from a woman older than 75 with acute or convalescent COVID-19. The CDR3 runs from the conserved cysteine through the conserved F or W. A D gene is named only where the DNA matches it firmly. A row's size may be missing; if present it is once, few, many or a size class.

CDR3 protein	CDR3 DNA	clone size	D gene	V gene	J gene
CAISESNGGYEQYF	TGTGCCATCAGTGAGTCAAACGGGGGTTACGAGCAGTACTTC	once	.	TRBV10-3	TRBJ2-7
CASGQGYYGYTF	TGTGCTAGTGGCCAGGGATACTATGGCTACACCTTC	.	.	TRBV12-5	TRBJ1-2
CASTPSEGRPQGNTIYF	TGTGCCAGCACTCCCTCCGAGGGCAGGCCCCAGGGAAACACCATATATTTT	.	.	TRBV28	TRBJ1-3
CASSQDLERGYEQYF	TGTGCCAGCAGCCAAGATCTAGAGCGGGGTTACGAGCAGTACTTC	.	TRBD2	TRBV4-2	TRBJ2-7
CASSSDRETNYGYTF	TGTGCCAGCAGCTCTGACAGAGAAACTAACTATGGCTACACCTTC	.	.	TRBV5-4	TRBJ1-2
CASSDGTLNQPQHF	TGTGCCAGCAGTGATGGGACACTTAATCAGCCCCAGCATTTT	few	.	TRBV6-1	TRBJ1-5
CASSYGGEETQYF	TGTGCCAGCAGCTACGGGGGGGAAGAGACCCAGTACTTC	.	TRBD2	TRBV6-5	TRBJ2-5
CASSLLGTSASYEQYF	TGTGCCAGCAGTTTACTGGGGACTAGCGCTTCCTACGAGCAGTACTTC	.	TRBD2	TRBV27	TRBJ2-7
CASSLLTGNQAMGGYTF	TGTGCCAGCAGCTTGCTCACAGGGAATCAAGCGATGGGAGGCTACACCTTC	.	.	TRBV5-5	TRBJ1-2
CASSPPQGNNSPLHF	TGTGCCAGCTCACCACCTCAGGGGAATAATTCACCCCTCCACTTT	few	.	TRBV18	TRBJ1-6
CASSFSGGAYEQYF	TGTGCCAGCAGCTTCAGCGGGGGGGCCTACGAGCAGTACTTC	.	TRBD2	TRBV7-2	TRBJ2-7
CASSLVWKGRGVKDQPQHF	TGTGCCAGCAGCTTAGTCTGGAAGGGCAGGGGTGTAAAGGATCAGCCCCAGCATTTT	few	.	TRBV11-3	TRBJ1-5
CSASRLAETSDTQYF	TGCAGTGCTAGTAGGCTAGCGGAAACTTCAGATACGCAGTATTTT	.	TRBD2	TRBV20-1	TRBJ2-3
CASSPGTGGEKLFF	TGTGCCAGCAGTCCCGGGACAGGTGGAGAAAAACTGTTTTTT	.	TRBD1	TRBV7-2	TRBJ1-4
CASSASGGYIEQYF	TGTGCCAGCAGCGCTAGCGGGGGCTATATCGAGCAGTACTTC	few	TRBD2	TRBV6-5	TRBJ2-7
CASSDAAVSTDTQYF	TGTGCCAGCAGTGACGCAGCGGTTAGCACAGATACGCAGTATTTT	.	.	TRBV2	TRBJ2-3
CASSYRVSNYGYTF	TGTGCCAGCAGTTACAGGGTATCTAACTATGGCTACACCTTC	.	.	TRBV27	TRBJ1-2
CASSHYEEPGEQYF	TGTGCCAGTAGCCACTACGAGGAACCGGGGGAGCAGTACTTC	.	.	TRBV19	TRBJ2-7
CASLISQGIGYTF	TGTGCCAGCCTGATCTCACAGGGGATCGGCTACACCTTC	few	TRBD1	TRBV2	TRBJ1-2
CASKRAGDASYEQYF	TGTGCCAGCAAGAGGGCGGGAGACGCCTCCTACGAGCAGTACTTC	many	TRBD2	TRBV6-5	TRBJ2-7
CASSLLTSGVADTQYF	TGTGCCAGCAGCCTCCTGACTAGCGGAGTGGCAGATACGCAGTATTTT	once	TRBD2	TRBV11-2	TRBJ2-3
CASSLGTSGGNEQFF	TGTGCCAGCAGCCTCGGGACTAGCGGGGGCAATGAGCAGTTCTTC	.	TRBD2	TRBV3-1/TRBV3-2	TRBJ2-1
CASSYSGQGAYEQYF	TGTGCCAGCAGTTACAGCGGGCAGGGGGCCTACGAGCAGTACTTC	.	.	TRBV6-5	TRBJ2-7
CASSLQPPGSYGYTF	TGTGCCAGCAGTTTACAACCCCCGGGTTCCTATGGCTACACCTTC	.	.	TRBV28	TRBJ1-2
CASSQDSGSSYNSPLHF	TGTGCCAGCAGCCAAGATAGCGGGAGCTCCTATAATTCACCCCTCCACTTT	.	.	TRBV3-1/TRBV3-2	TRBJ1-6
CASRMGQGAFGYTF	TGTGCCAGTAGGATGGGACAGGGGGCTTTTGGCTACACCTTC	.	TRBD1	TRBV19	TRBJ1-2
CASSLQGNYGYTF	TGTGCCAGCAGTCTACAGGGGAACTATGGCTACACCTTC	.	TRBD1	TRBV6-5	TRBJ1-2
CASSWREDGGTQYF	TGTGCCAGTAGTTGGCGGGAGGATGGGGGTACGCAGTATTTT	.	TRBD2	TRBV19	TRBJ2-3
CSAGTGGFTGELFF	TGCAGCGCGGGGACAGGGGGTTTCACCGGGGAGCTGTTTTTT	few	TRBD1	TRBV29-1	TRBJ2-2